This is a list of T cell receptor beta chains from one sample in a study of T cells in Graves' hyperthyroidism and ophthalmopathy. TCRdb called the multiplex PCR reads again in MiXCR, with one record for every CDR3 protein. The repertoire consists of about 480,000 distinct CDR3 sequences, with over 13% occurring once and the leading ten covering less than 20%. Sequencing was done on a sample of blood. Receptors originate from a woman younger than 30 with Graves' hyperthyroidism. CDR3s include the opening cysteine and the closing phenylalanine or tryptophan. Some rows mark clone size as missing; the rest say once, few, many or name a class of expanded clone.

V: TRBV7-8
size: many
J: TRBJ1-2
CDR3: CASSLAGETNYGYTF

V: TRBV5-1
size: NA
J: TRBJ2-5
CDR3: CASVTWTQETQYF

V: TRBV28
size: many
J: TRBJ1-4
CDR3: CASSSAGVSEKLFF

V: TRBV30
size: few
J: TRBJ2-3
CDR3: CAWTGLRTSGIGADTQYF

V: TRBV7-8
size: many
J: TRBJ2-7
CDR3: CASSFLRVAGSYEQYF

V: TRBV19
size: many
J: TRBJ2-1
CDR3: CASTWTRGLNEQFF

V: TRBV5-4
size: few
J: TRBJ1-2
CDR3: CASSGGTGNSRADGYTF

V: TRBV30
size: many
J: TRBJ2-1
CDR3: CAWTDDSGEQFF

V: TRBV6-1
size: NA
J: TRBJ1-1
CDR3: CASTYPVVTEAFF

V: TRBV29-1
size: NA
J: TRBJ2-3
CDR3: CSVRTSRNTDTQYF

V: TRBV6-1
size: many
J: TRBJ1-6
CDR3: CASKTGDSPLHF

V: TRBV10-3
size: few
J: TRBJ2-7
CDR3: CAISEQWSEGDEQYF

V: TRBV5-5
size: many
J: TRBJ2-1
CDR3: CASSLTGSSGKNEQFF

V: TRBV27
size: many
J: TRBJ1-5
CDR3: CASRMTGGNQPQHF

V: TRBV30
size: NA
J: TRBJ2-1
CDR3: CAWSVLGPGYNEQFF

V: TRBV30
size: many
J: TRBJ1-5
CDR3: CAWAHSGKYQPQHF

V: TRBV12-3/TRBV12-4
size: many
J: TRBJ2-3
CDR3: CASRLGLAGDTQYF

V: TRBV5-1
size: many
J: TRBJ2-3
CDR3: CASGGLAGNTDTQYF

V: TRBV27
size: NA
J: TRBJ2-7
CDR3: CASGFLGQGEITYEQYF

V: TRBV7-3
size: NA
J: TRBJ2-1
CDR3: CASNPGTSGNEQFF

V: TRBV10-3
size: NA
J: TRBJ2-2
CDR3: CAISELAGGLVAGELFF

V: TRBV20-1
size: many
J: TRBJ2-1
CDR3: CSARAPGLATSSYNEQFF

V: TRBV6-1
size: NA
J: TRBJ2-1
CDR3: CASSDAYNEQFF

V: TRBV24-1
size: many
J: TRBJ1-1
CDR3: CATSDTSGGTEAFF